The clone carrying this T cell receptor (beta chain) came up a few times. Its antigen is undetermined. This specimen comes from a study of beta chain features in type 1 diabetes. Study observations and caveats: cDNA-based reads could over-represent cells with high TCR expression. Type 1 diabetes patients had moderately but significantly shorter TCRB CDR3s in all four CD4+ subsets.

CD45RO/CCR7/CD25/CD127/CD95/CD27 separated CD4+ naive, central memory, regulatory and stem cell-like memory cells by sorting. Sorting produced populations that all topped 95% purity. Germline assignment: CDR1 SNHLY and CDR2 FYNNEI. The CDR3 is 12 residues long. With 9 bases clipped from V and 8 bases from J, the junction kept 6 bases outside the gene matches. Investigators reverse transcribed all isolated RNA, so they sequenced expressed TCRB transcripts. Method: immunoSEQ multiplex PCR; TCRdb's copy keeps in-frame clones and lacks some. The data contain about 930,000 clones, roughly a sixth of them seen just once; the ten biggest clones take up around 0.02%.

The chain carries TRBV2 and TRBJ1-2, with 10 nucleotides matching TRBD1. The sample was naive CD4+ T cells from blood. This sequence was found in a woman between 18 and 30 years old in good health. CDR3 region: CASGTGAPGYTF. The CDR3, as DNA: TGTGCCAGTGGGACAGGGGCCCCGGGCTACACCTTC.